This TCR beta chain was obtained from a study of shared clonotypes between healthy human individuals. This clone was seen a few times. The V end lost 0 bases, the J end lost 5 bases, and 13 bases lay between the germline ends. Per the germline V gene, CDR1 is MNHEY and CDR2 is SMNVEV (reference sequence). The CDR3 has 16 residues. Assay: immunoSEQ multiplex PCR; the TCRdb copy retains only in-frame clones and omits some. In the table there are roughly 1,100,000 clones, about 75% of which are singletons. The sequenced sample consisted of memory CD4+ T cells sorted from blood. Stated subset: CD45RA-negative fraction. The chain is built from TRBV27 and TRBJ2-2, with D perhaps assigned TRBD1 or TRBD2 (5 bases each). This receptor was obtained from a man between 18 and 29 years old in good health. The CDR3 nucleotides are TGTGCCAGCAGTTTATCGGGGGTTCTGGATACCGGGGAGCTGTTTTTT. It codes for CASSLSGVLDTGELFF.